This T cell receptor (beta chain) was identified during a study of spatial heterogeneity in lung cancer (dated 2019 in TCRdb). Background on the whole study: More beta-chain than alpha-chain transcripts were consistently detected, likely reflecting higher beta-chain transcript abundance. In the raw uncorrected reads, each unique combination of TCR and UMI appeared more than ten times on average. TCR alpha and beta repertoires were quantitatively compared across multiple tumor regions, matched nontumor lung and blood in non-small cell lung cancer. Nonsynonymous mutation counts, determined by whole-exome sequencing of tumor tissue, were related to TCR repertoire features. Both alpha and beta chains were TCR-sequenced in samples taken at surgery, namely 220 tumor regions, approximately 66 matched nontumor lung samples and approximately 58 PBMC samples. General study outcomes and caveats: Additional single-cell paired TCR alpha and beta sequencing was considered necessary to confirm, at a functional level, the hypothesis that regional TCRs recognize regional mutations.

Libraries were made using 5' RACE. The instrument was a NextSeq 500. The TCR library protocol attached a unique molecular identifier to each TCR cDNA molecule to allow correction of PCR and sequencing errors. Concerning the study's data processing: TCR identification, UMI-based error correction and CDR3 extraction were performed with Decombinator tools. Expanded TCRs were defined as those above a frequency of 2 per 1,000, corresponding to the top 1% of the tumor frequency distribution. Renyi diversity was computed with the R vegan package after each repertoire had been subsampled 100 times to 5,000 TCRs. CDR3 similarity networks were constructed using string-kernel similarity of amino acid triplets, with links drawn between CDR3s whose pairwise similarity was above 0.82. TCRdb reran the public reads through fastp at Q25 and MiXCR, keeping productive beta chains. Rows are unified per CDR3 protein, each entry keeping the most common DNA and genes. For this entry, the V and J calls and clone size follow TCRdb and not the study's own pipeline. The sample contains approximately 11,000 distinct CDR3 sequences, roughly 6% of them found a single time. The ten largest clones capture 28% of the sample.

In its sample, this clonotype was seen many times. Its antigen remains unidentified. One base away there is no much larger clone; base qualities are not given. Explained via the paper, the time point label denotes: sample taken at primary tumor resection. The donors were more than 65 patients from the lung TRACERx cohort who had early-stage, untreated non-small cell lung cancer. Whole RNA extracted from tumor and nontumor lung tissue, or from cryopreserved PBMC samples, was used for TCR sequencing without cell sorting. A patient was chosen for TCR sequencing only when enough RNA was available from at least two tumor regions. Before selection, tumor and adjacent nontumor lung specimens were reviewed by a lung pathologist. The germline V gene (reference sequence) yields DFQATT for CDR1 and SNEGSKA for CDR2. For this chain, trimming is 0 bases at the V end and 6 bases at the J end, and the number of junction bases without a gene match is 8. The CDR3 covers 16 residues, taking in both the cysteine and the phenylalanine. Of the read, only the CDR3 DNA is kept; its 48 bases are in frame from base 1.

The receptor was derived from a male donor with early-stage non-small cell lung cancer. The chain is made from TRBV20-1 and TRBJ2-3, with TRBD1 matching 11 junction bases. The source was normal lung tissue next to the tumor, collected at surgery. The DNA sequence is given as TGCAGTGCTAGAGACCACGGACAGGGGGCGCCGGATACGCAGTATTTT. It codes for CSARDHGQGAPDTQYF.